The clone carrying this T cell receptor (beta chain) occurred many times. This sample stems from a study of CD8 T cells in ankylosing spondylitis. This CDR3 is built from 15 residues. Trimming shortened V by 3 bases and J by 5 bases, and 16 bases separated the two germline ends. TCRdb itself ran the 5' RACE reads through MiXCR, one entry per CDR3 protein. This table holds over 100,000 distinct CDR3 sequences, around 10% found once. The receptor was isolated from a female donor with ankylosing spondylitis or in good health (not recorded which). The sequencing input was blood, either unsorted or a sorted T cell fraction (not recorded which). V is TRBV12-3 or TRBV12-4 and J is TRBJ1-2; no clear D. CDR3 coding DNA: TGTGCCAGCAGTTTGTTAGCGACGATGGGATATGGCTACACCTTC. Translated: CASSLLATMGYGYTF.